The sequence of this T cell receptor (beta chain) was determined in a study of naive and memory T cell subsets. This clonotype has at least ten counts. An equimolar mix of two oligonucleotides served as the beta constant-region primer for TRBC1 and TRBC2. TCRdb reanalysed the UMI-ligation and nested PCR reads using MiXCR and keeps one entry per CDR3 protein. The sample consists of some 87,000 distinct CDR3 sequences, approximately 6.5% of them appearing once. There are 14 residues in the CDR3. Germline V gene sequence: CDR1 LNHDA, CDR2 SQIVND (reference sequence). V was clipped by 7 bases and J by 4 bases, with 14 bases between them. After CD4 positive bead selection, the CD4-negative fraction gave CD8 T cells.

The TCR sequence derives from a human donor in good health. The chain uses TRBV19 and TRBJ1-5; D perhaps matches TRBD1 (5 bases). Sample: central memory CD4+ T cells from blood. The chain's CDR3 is CASNKDNMNQPQHF. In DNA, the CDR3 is TGTGCCAGTAATAAGGACAACATGAATCAGCCCCAGCATTTT.